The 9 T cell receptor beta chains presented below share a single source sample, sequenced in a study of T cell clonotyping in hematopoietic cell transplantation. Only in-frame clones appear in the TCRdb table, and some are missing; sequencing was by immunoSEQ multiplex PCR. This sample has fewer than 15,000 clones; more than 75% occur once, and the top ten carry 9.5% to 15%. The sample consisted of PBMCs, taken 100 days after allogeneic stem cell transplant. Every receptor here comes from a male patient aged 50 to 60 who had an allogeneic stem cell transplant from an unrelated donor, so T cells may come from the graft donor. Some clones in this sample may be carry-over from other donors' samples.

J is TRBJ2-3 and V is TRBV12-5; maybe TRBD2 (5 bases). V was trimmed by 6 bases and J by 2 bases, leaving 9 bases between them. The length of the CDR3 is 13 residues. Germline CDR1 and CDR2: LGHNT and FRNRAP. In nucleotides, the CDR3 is TGTGCTAGTGGCCCGGGGAACACAGATACGCAGTATTTT. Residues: CASGPGNTDTQYF.

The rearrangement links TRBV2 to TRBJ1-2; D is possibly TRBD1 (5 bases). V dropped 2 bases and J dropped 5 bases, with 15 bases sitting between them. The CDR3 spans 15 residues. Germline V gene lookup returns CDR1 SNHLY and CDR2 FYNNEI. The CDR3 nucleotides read TGTGCCAGCAGTGAATACCTCGGACAAGGTTATGGCTACACCTTC. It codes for CASSEYLGQGYGYTF.

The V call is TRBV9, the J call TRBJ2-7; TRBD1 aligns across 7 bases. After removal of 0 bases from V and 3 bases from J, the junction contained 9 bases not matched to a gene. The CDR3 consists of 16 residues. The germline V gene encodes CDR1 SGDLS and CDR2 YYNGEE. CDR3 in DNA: TGTGCCAGCAGCGTAGCGGGACAGCCCAACATCTACGAGCAGTACTTC. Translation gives CASSVAGQPNIYEQYF.

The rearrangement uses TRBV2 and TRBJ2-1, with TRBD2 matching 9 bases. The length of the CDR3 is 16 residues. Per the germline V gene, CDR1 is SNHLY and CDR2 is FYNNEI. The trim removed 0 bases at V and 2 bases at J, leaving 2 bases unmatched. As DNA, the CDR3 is TGTGCCAGCAGTGAAGCGCTAGCGGGAACCTACAATGAGCAGTTCTTC. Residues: CASSEALAGTYNEQFF.

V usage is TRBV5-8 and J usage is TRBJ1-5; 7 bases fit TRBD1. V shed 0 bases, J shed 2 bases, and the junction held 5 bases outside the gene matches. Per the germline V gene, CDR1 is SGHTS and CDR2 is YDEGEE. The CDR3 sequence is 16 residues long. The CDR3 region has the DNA TGTGCCAGCAGCTTGGTGGGGACAGTTGGCAATCAGCCCCAGCATTTT. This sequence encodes CASSLVGTVGNQPQHF.

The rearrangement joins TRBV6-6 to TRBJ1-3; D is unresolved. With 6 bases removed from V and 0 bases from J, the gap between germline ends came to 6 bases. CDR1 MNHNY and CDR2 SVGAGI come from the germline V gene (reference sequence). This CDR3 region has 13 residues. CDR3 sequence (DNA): TGTGCCAGCAGAGGGAGCTCTGGAAACACCATATATTTT. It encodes CASRGSSGNTIYF.

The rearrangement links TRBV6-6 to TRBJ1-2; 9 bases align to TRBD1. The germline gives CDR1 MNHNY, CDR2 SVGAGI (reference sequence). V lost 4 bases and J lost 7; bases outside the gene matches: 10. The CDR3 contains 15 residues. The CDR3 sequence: CASSSTWGQGSGYTF. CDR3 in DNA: TGTGCCAGCAGTTCTACTTGGGGACAGGGTAGTGGCTACACCTTC.

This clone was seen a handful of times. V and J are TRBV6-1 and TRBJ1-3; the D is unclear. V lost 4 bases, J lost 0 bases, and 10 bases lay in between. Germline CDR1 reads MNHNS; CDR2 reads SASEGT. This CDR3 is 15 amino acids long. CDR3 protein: CASSAFSNSGNTIYF. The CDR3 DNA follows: TGTGCCAGCAGTGCCTTTAGCAACTCTGGAAACACCATATATTTT.

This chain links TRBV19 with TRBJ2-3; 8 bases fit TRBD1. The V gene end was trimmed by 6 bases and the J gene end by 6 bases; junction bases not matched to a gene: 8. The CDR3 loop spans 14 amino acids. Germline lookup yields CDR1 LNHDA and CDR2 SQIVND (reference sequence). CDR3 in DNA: TGTGCCAGTAGACGACGGACAGGGTCGGATACGCAGTATTTT. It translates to CASRRRTGSDTQYF. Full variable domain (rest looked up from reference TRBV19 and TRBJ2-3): DGGITQSPKYLFRKEGQNVTLSCEQNLNHDAMYWYRQDPGQGLRLIYYSQIVNDFQKGDIAEGYSVSREKKESFPLTVTSAQKNPTAFYLCASRRRTGSDTQYFGPGTRLTVL.